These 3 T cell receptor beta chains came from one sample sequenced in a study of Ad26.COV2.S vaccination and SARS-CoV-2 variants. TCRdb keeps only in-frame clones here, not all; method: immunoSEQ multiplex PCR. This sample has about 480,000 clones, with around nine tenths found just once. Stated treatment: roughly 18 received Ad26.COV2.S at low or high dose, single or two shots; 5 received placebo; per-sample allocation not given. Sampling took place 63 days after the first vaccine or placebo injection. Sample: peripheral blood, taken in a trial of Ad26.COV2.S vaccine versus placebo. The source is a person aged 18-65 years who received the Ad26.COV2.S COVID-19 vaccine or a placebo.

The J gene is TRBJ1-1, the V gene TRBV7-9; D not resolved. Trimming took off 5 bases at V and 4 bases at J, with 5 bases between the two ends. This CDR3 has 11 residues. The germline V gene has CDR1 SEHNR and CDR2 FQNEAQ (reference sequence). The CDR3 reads CASSALTEAFF. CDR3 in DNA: TGTGCCAGCAGCGCCCTCACTGAAGCTTTCTTT.

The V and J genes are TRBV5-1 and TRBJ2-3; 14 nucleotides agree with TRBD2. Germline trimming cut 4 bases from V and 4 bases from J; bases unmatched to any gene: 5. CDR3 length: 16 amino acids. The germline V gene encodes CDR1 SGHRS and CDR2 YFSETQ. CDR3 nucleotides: TGCGCCAGCAGCCCCGGGACTAGCGGGAGTGCAGATACGCAGTATTTT. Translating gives CASSPGTSGSADTQYF. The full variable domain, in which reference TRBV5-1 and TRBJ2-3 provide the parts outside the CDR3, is KAGVTQTPRYLIKTRGQQVTLSCSPISGHRSVSWYQQTPGQGLQFLFEYFSETQRNKGNFPGRFSGRQFSNSRSEMNVSTLELGDSALYLCASSPGTSGSADTQYFGPGTRLTVL.

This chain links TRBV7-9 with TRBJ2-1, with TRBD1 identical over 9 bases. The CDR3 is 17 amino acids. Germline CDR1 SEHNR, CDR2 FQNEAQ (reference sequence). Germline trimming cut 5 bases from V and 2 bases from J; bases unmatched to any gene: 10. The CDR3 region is CASSPRQGERAYNEQFF. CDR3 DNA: TGTGCCAGCAGCCCCAGACAGGGGGAACGAGCCTACAATGAGCAGTTCTTC.